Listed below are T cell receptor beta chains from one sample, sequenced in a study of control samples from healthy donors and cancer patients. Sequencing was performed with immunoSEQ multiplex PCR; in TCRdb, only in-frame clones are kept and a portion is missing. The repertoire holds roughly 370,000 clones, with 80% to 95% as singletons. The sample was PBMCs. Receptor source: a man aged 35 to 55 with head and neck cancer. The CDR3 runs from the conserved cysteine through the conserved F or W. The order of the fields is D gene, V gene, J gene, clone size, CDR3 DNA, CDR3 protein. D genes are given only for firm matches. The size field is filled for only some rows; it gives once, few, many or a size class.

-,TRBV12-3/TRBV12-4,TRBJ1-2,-,TGTGCCAGCAGTTTGGTCCGAGCTTATGGCTACACCTTC,CASSLVRAYGYTF
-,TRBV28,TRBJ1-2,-,TGTGCCAGCAGGGAGGGCAGGAACCCTTTGAGTGGCTACACCTTC,CASREGRNPLSGYTF
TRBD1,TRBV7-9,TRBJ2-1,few,TGTGCCAGCAGCTTACAGGGACAGGGTGGGAATGAGCAGTTCTTC,CASSLQGQGGNEQFF
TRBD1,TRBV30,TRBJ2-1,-,TGTGCCTGGAGTTTCTCGCTACAGGGGGATGAGCAGTTCTTC,CAWSFSLQGDEQFF
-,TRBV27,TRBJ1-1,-,TGTGCCAGCAGACCGGTGGGGTCGACTGAAGCTTTCTTT,CASRPVGSTEAFF
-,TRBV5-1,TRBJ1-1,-,TGCGCCAGCACCCTGGGCGGGGCGCGCACTGAAGCTTTCTTT,CASTLGGARTEAFF
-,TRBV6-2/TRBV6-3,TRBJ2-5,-,TGTGCCAGCAGTTACCCTGGACTAGGGGGAGCGACCCAGTACTTC,CASSYPGLGGATQYF
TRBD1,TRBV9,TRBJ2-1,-,TGTGCCAGCAGCACCCGACAGGGTCAGGGTCATGAGCAGTTCTTC,CASSTRQGQGHEQFF
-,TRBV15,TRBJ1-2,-,TGTGCCACCACCGCAGGGGAGGGCTATGGCTACACCTTC,CATTAGEGYGYTF
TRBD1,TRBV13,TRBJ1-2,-,TGTGCCAGCAGCTTAGTGGGCTGGACAGGGGCCAGCGTCTATGGCTACACCTTC,CASSLVGWTGASVYGYTF
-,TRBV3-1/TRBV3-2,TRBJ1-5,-,TGTGCCAGCAGCCAAGGTAACCGTAATAGCAATCAGCCCCAGCATTTT,CASSQGNRNSNQPQHF
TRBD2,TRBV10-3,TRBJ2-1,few,TGTGCCATCAGTGACGGGACTAGCATCAATGAGCAGTTCTTC,CAISDGTSINEQFF
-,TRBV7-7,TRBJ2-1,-,TGTGCTAGCAGCCGGGGCGGGGTAAGCTCCTACAATGAGCAGTTCTTC,CASSRGGVSSYNEQFF
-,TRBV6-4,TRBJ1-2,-,TGTGCCAGCCCGTCCTATCCAGGGGAGAGAGGCTACACCTTC,CASPSYPGERGYTF
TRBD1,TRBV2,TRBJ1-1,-,TGTGCCAGCAGCCCCAGGGGGCCTCTAGCTCCTGAAGCTTTCTTT,CASSPRGPLAPEAFF
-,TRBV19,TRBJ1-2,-,TGTGCCAGTAGTATAGAGGCCGAAAACTATGGCTACACCTTC,CASSIEAENYGYTF
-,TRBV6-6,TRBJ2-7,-,TGTGCCAGCGAGTCAGACGAAGCCTACGAGCAGTACTTC,CASESDEAYEQYF
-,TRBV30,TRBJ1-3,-,TGTGCCTGGAGTGTAACGGGGGACGGAAACACCATATATTTT,CAWSVTGDGNTIYF
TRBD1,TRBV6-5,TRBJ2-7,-,TGTGCCAGCAGTTATTCGGGGACAGGGGGACAGCAGTACTTC,CASSYSGTGGQQYF
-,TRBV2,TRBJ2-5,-,TGTGCCAGCCGAGAGGATGTAAGGACCCAGTACTTC,CASREDVRTQYF
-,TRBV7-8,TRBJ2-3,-,TGTGCCAGCACCTCCGAGCTGGGGGACAGCACAGATACGCAGTATTTT,CASTSELGDSTDTQYF
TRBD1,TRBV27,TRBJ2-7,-,TGTGCCAGCAGTTCACCCCGGACAGGGGATTACGAGCAGTACTTC,CASSSPRTGDYEQYF
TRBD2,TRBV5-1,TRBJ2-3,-,TGCGCCAGCAGCCTCGAGGCTAGCGGGTCAGATACGCAGTATTTT,CASSLEASGSDTQYF
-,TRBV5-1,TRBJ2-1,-,TGCGCCAGCAGCTTTGGGCAGGGTTACAATGAGCAGTTCTTC,CASSFGQGYNEQFF
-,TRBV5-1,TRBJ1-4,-,TGCGCCAGCAGCTTGGGGACAATCGGTGAAAAACTGTTTTTT,CASSLGTIGEKLFF
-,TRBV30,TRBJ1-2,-,TGTGCCTGGAAAGCGGAGGAGACCGGCTATGGCTACACCTTC,CAWKAEETGYGYTF
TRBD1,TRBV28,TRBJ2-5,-,TGTGCCAGCGTGACAGGGAGACGAGAGACCCAGTACTTC,CASVTGRRETQYF
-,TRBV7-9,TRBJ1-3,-,TGTGCCGGCAAACAGGTCTCTGGAAACACCATATATTTT,CAGKQVSGNTIYF
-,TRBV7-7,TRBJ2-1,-,TGTGCTAGCAGCCCCGGCCCCCCCGCGGGCTATGGCAATGAGCAGTTCTTC,CASSPGPPAGYGNEQFF
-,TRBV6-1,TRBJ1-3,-,TGTGCCAGCAGTGAGGCAGAGGGAAACACCATATATTTT,CASSEAEGNTIYF
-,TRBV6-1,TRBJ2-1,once,TGTGCCAGCAGTGAATGGGGAGGGGGCGTTTACAATGAGCAGTTCTTC,CASSEWGGGVYNEQFF
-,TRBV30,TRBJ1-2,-,TGTGCCTGGAGTGTTGGGGGGCAGCCCCACTTC,CAWSVGGQPHF
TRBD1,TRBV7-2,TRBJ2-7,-,TGTGCCAGCAGCTTAGGCGAGGACAGGGTTTACGAGCAGTACTTC,CASSLGEDRVYEQYF
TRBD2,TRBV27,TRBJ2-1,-,TGTGCCAGCAGATACGAGGGACTAGCGGGGCCCTACAATGAGCAGTTCTTC,CASRYEGLAGPYNEQFF
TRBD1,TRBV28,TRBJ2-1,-,TGTGCCAGCAGTCGCCCGGGACAGTACAATGAGCAGTTCTTC,CASSRPGQYNEQFF
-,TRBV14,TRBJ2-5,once,TGTGCCAGCAGCCGAAGTTTTCTAAGGACCCAAGAGACCCAGTACTTC,CASSRSFLRTQETQYF
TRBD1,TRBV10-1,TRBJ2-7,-,TGCGCCAGCAGTGAGGATGCAGGGCAGGGGGAGTACTTC,CASSEDAGQGEYF
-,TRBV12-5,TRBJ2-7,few,TGTGCTAGTGGTCCCCGAGTTGCATCCGGAGAGCAGTACTTC,CASGPRVASGEQYF
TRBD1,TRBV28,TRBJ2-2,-,TGTGCCAGCAGTGATCAGGGGGACGACGGGGAGCTGTTTTTT,CASSDQGDDGELFF
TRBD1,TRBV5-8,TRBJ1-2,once,TGTGCCAGCAGCTTACGGTCCGGGACAGGGGGGGACTATGGCTACACCTTC,CASSLRSGTGGDYGYTF
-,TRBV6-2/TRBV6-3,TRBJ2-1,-,TGTGCCAGCAGTTACGGGGGAATACAGGGTTATGAGCAGTTCTTC,CASSYGGIQGYEQFF
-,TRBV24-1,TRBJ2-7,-,TGTGCCACCAGTGAGCGACTCGGACGGTCGACCTACGAGCAGTACTTC,CATSERLGRSTYEQYF
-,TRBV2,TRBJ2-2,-,TGTGCCAGCAGTGAGAGAGATGGGGCCGGGGAGCTGTTTTTT,CASSERDGAGELFF
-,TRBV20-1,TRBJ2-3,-,TGCAGTGCTAGGGTTGGAGATACGCAGTATTTT,CSARVGDTQYF
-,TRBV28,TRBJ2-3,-,TGTGCCAGCAGTTTACAGGGGCATACGCAGTATTTT,CASSLQGHTQYF
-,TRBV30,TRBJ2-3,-,TGTGCCTGGAGTGTACTGGGGGATACGCAGTATTTT,CAWSVLGDTQYF
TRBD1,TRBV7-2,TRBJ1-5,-,TGTGCCAGCAGCTTAGCGGGGACAGCGAATCAGCCCCAGCATTTT,CASSLAGTANQPQHF
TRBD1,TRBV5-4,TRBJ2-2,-,TGTGCCAGCAGCTTGGGGGACAGGGGGCCCCCTGCCCGGGAGCTGTTTTTT,CASSLGDRGPPARELFF
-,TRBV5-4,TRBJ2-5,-,TGTGCCAGCAGCTTGAGTCCGAAAGAGACCCAGTACTTC,CASSLSPKETQYF
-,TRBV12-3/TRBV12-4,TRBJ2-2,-,TGTGCCAGCAGTTTTGGTGACACCGGGGAGCTGTTTTTT,CASSFGDTGELFF
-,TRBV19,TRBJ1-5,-,TGTGCCAGTAGTATGGGGCAGGGTGGTCAGCCCCAGCATTTT,CASSMGQGGQPQHF
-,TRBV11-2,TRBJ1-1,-,TGTGCCAGCAGCTCACTGCAGGGAGGAGGGACTGAAGCTTTCTTT,CASSSLQGGGTEAFF
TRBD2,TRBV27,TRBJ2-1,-,TGTGCCAGCAGTCCGGGGACTAGCGGGAGTAGGAATGAGCAGTTCTTC,CASSPGTSGSRNEQFF
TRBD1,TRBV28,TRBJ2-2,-,TGTGCCAGCAGAGGGGGCCCGAACACCGGGGAGCTGTTTTTT,CASRGGPNTGELFF
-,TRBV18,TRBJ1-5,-,TGTGCCAGCTCACCATCCGAGGGGTCCGGCCAGCCCCAGCATTTT,CASSPSEGSGQPQHF
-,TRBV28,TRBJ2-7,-,TGTGCCAGCAGTTTAGAGTCCTACGAGCAGTACTTC,CASSLESYEQYF
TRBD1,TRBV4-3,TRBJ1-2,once,TGCGCCAGCAGCCACTGGCCCGACAGGGGGCAGGGGCCTAACTATGGCTACACCTTC,CASSHWPDRGQGPNYGYTF
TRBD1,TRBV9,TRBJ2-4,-,TGTGCCAGCAGCTATGGGACAGGGGATTCCAAAAACATTCAGTACTTC,CASSYGTGDSKNIQYF
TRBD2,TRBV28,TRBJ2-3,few,TGTGCCAGCAGACGAACTAGCGGGAGGCCAGATACGCAGTATTTT,CASRRTSGRPDTQYF
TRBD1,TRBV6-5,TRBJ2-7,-,TGTGCCAGCAGTTCCCTGGACAGGGGGGGTATGTTT,CASSSLDRGGMF